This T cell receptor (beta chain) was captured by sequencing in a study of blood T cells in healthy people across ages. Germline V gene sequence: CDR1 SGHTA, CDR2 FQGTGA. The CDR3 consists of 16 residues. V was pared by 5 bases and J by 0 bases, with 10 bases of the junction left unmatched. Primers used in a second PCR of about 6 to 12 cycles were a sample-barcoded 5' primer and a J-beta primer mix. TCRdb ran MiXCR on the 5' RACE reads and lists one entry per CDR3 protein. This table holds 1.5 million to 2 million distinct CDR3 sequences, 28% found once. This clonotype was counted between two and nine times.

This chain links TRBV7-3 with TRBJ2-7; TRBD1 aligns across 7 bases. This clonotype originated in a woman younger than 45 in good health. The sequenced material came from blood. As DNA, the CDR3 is TGTGCCAGCAGCCTACTTGACCGGGACAGCTCCTACGAGCAGTACTTC. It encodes CASSLLDRDSSYEQYF.